This T cell receptor (beta chain) stems from a study of graft-versus-host responses after intestinal transplantation (dated by TCRdb to about 2021). As for the study more broadly: The transplants that recipients received were multivisceral, liver-intestinal, or isolated intestinal. All recipients received anti-thymocyte globulin induction followed by maintenance tacrolimus and steroids for roughly three years. To identify alloreactive clones, pre-transplant mixed lymphocyte reaction products were sequenced and compared with unstimulated pre-transplant donor and recipient T cells. Samples from a few later patients were sequenced in-house on an Illumina MiSeq with MiXCR processing rather than by the commercial service. The cohort enrolled about two dozen intestinal transplant recipients including one retransplant, and a few patients lacking pretransplant specimens were excluded. A peak of at least 4% donor T cells among recipient peripheral blood mononuclear cells was the definition used for donor T cell macrochimerism. Bulk TCR-beta CDR3 sequencing was used to track graft-versus-host and host-versus-graft alloreactive T cell clones in the graft, circulation and bone marrow after intestinal transplantation. Results the study describes overall, beyond this receptor: In the allografts of patients with donor T cell macrochimerism, GvH to HvG T cell clonal ratios were high. GvH clones were detected in recipient bone marrow, and some appeared earlier in ileal mucosa or blood, consistent with an intestinal mucosal origin. Early after transplant, declines in HvG clones were associated with peak levels of circulating GvH clones. Conclusions were limited by the relatively low number and heterogeneity of intestinal transplant patients.

The intended sense of this specimen's time point label: cells obtained before transplantation from donor or recipient. CD3+CD4+ and CD3+CD8+ populations were FACS-sorted from unstimulated pre-transplant donor and recipient cells taken from spleen or lymph nodes. In regard to this clone: The clone's antigen remains unknown. No much larger clonotype is one base removed from it; base qualities were not supplied.

As encoded in the germline V gene (reference sequence), CDR1 is MNHEY while CDR2 is SMNVEV. V was cut back by 5 bases and J by 3 bases, leaving a gap of 26 bases between them. There are 19 amino acids in the CDR3, from cysteine to phenylalanine inclusive. Of all the DNA, just the CDR3 is kept, 57 bases in frame from base 1. The library came from the immunoSEQ multiplex PCR assay. For most patients, genomic DNA was isolated with the Qiagen DNeasy Blood and Tissue Kit and sent frozen to Adaptive Biotechnologies for TCR sequencing. High-throughput TCR-beta CDR3 sequencing of genomic DNA from most patients was performed by Adaptive Biotechnologies. As for how the authors treated the data: Adaptive's ImmunoSEQ software was the source of the TCR sequencing data for 18 patients, while a few other patients were processed with MiXCR and VDJtools. CD4 versus CD8 sorting errors were corrected by removing sequences found in both subsets at a frequency ratio below 5:1. CDR3 nucleotide sequences shared between donor and recipient were removed because the origin of such sequences could not be assigned. To count as alloreactive, a clone needed at least 2-fold expansion over unstimulated cells and a minimum CFSE-low frequency of 0.002% (template counts) or 0.001% (read counts). Mappable clones were those detected in sequenced pre-transplant spleen, lymph node, or MLR CFSE-low populations of the donor or recipient. Cumulative frequency of alloreactive clones was calculated as a percentage of all sequences weighted by copy number. TCRdb holds this immuneACCESS table with in-frame rearrangements only. Some clones are missing; in checked studies, unresolved V genes explain under half, and the rest has no known cause. D and trimming were read from the DNA, whereas the V and J calls and clone size are those reported in that table. Here the sample has around 110,000 clones; roughly 93% occur a single time. 1% to 1.5% of the sample is held by the ten biggest clonotypes.

The TCR originated in a human donor who was the organ donor for an intestinal transplant. Here the sequenced sample was unstimulated CD8+ T cells sorted from spleen or lymph node cells, taken before transplant. Here the chain combines TRBV27 and TRBJ2-1; the D gene assignment is perhaps TRBD1 or TRBD2, with each matching 6 bases. The CDR3 protein is CASSPIGGITGLIYNEQFF. Read as DNA, the sequence is TGTGCCAGCAGTCCCATCGGGGGCATAACGGGATTGATCTACAATGAGCAGTTCTTC.